Below, 26 T cell receptor beta chains from the same sample are listed, as sequenced in a study of post-analysis software for immune sequencing data. Overall study results and limits: Roughly 5 TRBV segments, TRBV5-6, TRBV5-1 and TRBV20-1 among them, were found more frequent in patients than controls.

Unique-molecular-identifier-tagged TCR beta cDNA libraries were used. Each CDR3 protein is one row after TCRdb ran MiXCR on the PCR reads. Of about 680,000 distinct CDR3 sequences in the sample, more than 50% are singletons; the top ten hold roughly 12%. Their recognized antigens are unknown. The sample consisted of blood. These receptor sequences come from a girl aged 2-10 years with multiple sclerosis.

The genes are TRBV5-1 and TRBJ1-2, with D possibly matching TRBD1 (5 bases). The CDR3 is made up of 14 amino acids. Per the germline V gene, CDR1 is SGHRS and CDR2 is YFSETQ. V was shortened by 0 bases and J by 9 bases, with 15 bases between the two germline ends. This CDR3 is CASSLEGVESSYTF. In DNA form, the CDR3 reads TGCGCCAGCAGCTTGGAAGGGGTGGAGAGCAGCTACACCTTC.

The rearrangement joins TRBV6-2 or TRBV6-3 to TRBJ2-1; TRBD1 is a possible D gene (6 bases). The CDR3 covers 17 residues. In germline, CDR1 is MNHEY, CDR2 SVGEGT. V was cut by 8 bases and J by 0 bases, with 20 bases left in between. The CDR3 loop reads CASELTRPGHSYNEQFF. CDR3 DNA sequence: TGTGCCAGCGAGCTAACTCGGCCGGGACACTCCTACAATGAGCAGTTCTTC.

V usage is TRBV9 and J usage is TRBJ2-2; D is ambiguous. The CDR3 length is 13 residues. V dropped 3 bases and J dropped 6 bases, with 9 bases sitting between them. CDR1 and CDR2 (germline): SGDLS, YYNGEE. For the CDR3, the DNA is TGTGCCAGCAGCGGAGGACGGGCCGGGGAGCTGTTTTTT. This translates into CASSGGRAGELFF.

The chain combines TRBV7-3 with TRBJ2-3, with D possibly matching TRBD1 (6 bases). Germline V gives CDR1 SGHTA, CDR2 FQGTGA. V lost 5 bases and J 3 bases, leaving 15 bases between the germline ends. The CDR3 runs 15 residues. The CDR3 DNA is TGTGCCAGCAGCCCCACAGGGTCGGAGACAGATACGCAGTATTTT. Its translation is CASSPTGSETDTQYF.

The chain employs TRBV20-1 and TRBJ2-5, with D unclear. This CDR3 region has 12 residues. The V end was cut by 2 bases, the J end by 5 bases, with 9 bases between. CDR1 DFQATT and CDR2 SNEGSKA come from the germline V gene (reference sequence). This CDR3 reads CSARIGQETQYF. DNA for the CDR3: TGCAGTGCTAGAATAGGGCAGGAGACCCAGTACTTC.

On this clonotype: Germline is not matched at one junction end, which may reflect a read error. The chain recombines TRBV12-3 or TRBV12-4 with TRBJ1-2; D is possibly TRBD1 (6 bases). This CDR3 is 13 amino acids long. CDR3 sequence: CASSRTDNHGYTF. CDR3 bases: TGTGCCAGCAGTCGGACAGATAACCATGGCTACACCTTC.

The chain couples TRBV10-1 to TRBJ2-3; D is uncertain. The CDR3 has 12 amino acids. From germline, CDR1 is WNHNN and CDR2 SYGVQD (reference sequence). V was cut by 2 bases and J by 2 bases, with 2 bases left in between. CDR3 residues: CASSEDTDTQYF. As DNA, the CDR3 is TGCGCCAGCAGTGAGGACACAGATACGCAGTATTTT.

V is TRBV7-3 and J is TRBJ2-3, with 11 bases identical to TRBD2. CDR1 is SGHTA, CDR2 FQGTGA, per germline. The CDR3 runs 23 residues. V shed 5 bases and J 1 base; nucleotides not matched to a gene: 26. This chain's CDR3 is CASSPPGATTSGTWGRRTDTQYF. The CDR3, as DNA: TGTGCCAGCAGCCCCCCAGGGGCCACGACTAGCGGGACATGGGGTAGACGCACAGATACGCAGTATTTT.

The chain couples TRBV7-9 to TRBJ1-2, with D maybe TRBD1 (6 bases). The CDR3 loop spans 13 amino acids. Germline V gene lookup returns CDR1 SEHNR and CDR2 FQNEAQ (reference sequence). V lost 1 base to trimming and J lost 10 bases, with 13 bases between them. CDR3 nucleotide sequence: TGTGCCAGCAGCTTAGGCGGACAGCCGTACTACACCTTC. It specifies CASSLGGQPYYTF.

The rearrangement links TRBV7-2 to TRBJ2-5; possible D gene TRBD1, 6 bases. Trimming left V 4 bases short and J 0 bases short, with 15 bases between. Germline V gene sequence: CDR1 SGHTA, CDR2 FQGNSA. The CDR3 contains 16 residues. CDR3 sequence reads: CASSSGWGQYQETQYF. The DNA for the CDR3 is TGTGCCAGCAGCTCCGGATGGGGGCAGTACCAAGAGACCCAGTACTTC.

This chain links TRBV5-1 with TRBJ1-1; D possibly corresponds to TRBD1 (6 bases). Germline lookup yields CDR1 SGHRS and CDR2 YFSETQ. This CDR3 comprises 16 residues. The ends were cut back, 2 bases at V and 1 base at J, with 15 bases in the middle. The CDR3 protein is CASSFSAGAENTEAFF. CDR3 DNA sequence: TGCGCCAGCAGCTTCAGCGCGGGGGCGGAGAACACTGAAGCTTTCTTT.

V gene TRBV18 combines with J gene TRBJ1-1; the D gene is possibly TRBD1 (5 bases). Looked up from germline, CDR1 is KGHSH and CDR2 is LQKENI. V lost 3 bases and J 0 bases, leaving 8 bases between the germline ends. This CDR3 comprises 14 residues. For the CDR3, the DNA is TGTGCCAGCTCACCTTACAGGATGAACACTGAAGCTTTCTTT. This codes for CASSPYRMNTEAFF.

The chain carries TRBV5-6 and TRBJ2-4, with D perhaps TRBD1 (5 bases). V was trimmed by 2 bases and J by 13 bases, leaving 28 bases between them. The germline V gene encodes CDR1 SGHDT and CDR2 YYEEEE. The CDR3 totals 17 residues. CDR3 nucleotide sequence: TGTGCCAGCAGCTTCAACACAGGAGCCCCGCTTGAAGGGTCCCAGTACTTC. Amino acid sequence: CASSFNTGAPLEGSQYF.

The chain links TRBV7-2 to TRBJ2-7, with D perhaps TRBD1 (6 bases). Trimming removed 1 base from V and 2 bases from J, with 9 bases in between. This CDR3 spans 14 amino acids. CDR1 is SGHTA and CDR2 is FQGNSA in the germline V gene. In DNA form, the CDR3 reads TGTGCCAGCAGCTTAGGGGCAGGGGCCTACGAGCAGTACTTC. Amino acid sequence: CASSLGAGAYEQYF.

The genes are TRBV6-2 or TRBV6-3 and TRBJ2-5; the D gene is possibly TRBD2 (5 bases). The V gene's germline CDR1 is MNHEY and CDR2 SVGEGT. The V and J ends lost 0 bases and 11 bases respectively, with 13 bases between them. This CDR3 region has 13 residues. CDR3 sequence: CASSYSSTREQYF. CDR3 bases: TGTGCCAGCAGTTACTCATCTACGAGGGAGCAGTACTTC.

This chain connects TRBV10-3 to TRBJ2-1; D possibly corresponds to TRBD1 (6 bases). V was pared by 3 bases and J by 8 bases, with 14 bases between. CDR1 and CDR2 from the germline V gene are ENHRY and SYGVKD. The CDR3 totals 14 residues. The CDR3 nucleotides read TGTGCCATCAGTGATTCCCAGGGGAGCGATGAGCAGTTCTTC. Residues: CAISDSQGSDEQFF.

The sample holds a few counts of this clonotype. The chain links TRBV15 to TRBJ2-5; D is perhaps TRBD2 (6 bases). V lost 0 bases, J lost 1 base, and 9 bases lay in between. From germline, CDR1 is LNHNV and CDR2 YYDKDF (reference sequence). This CDR3 has 15 amino acids. CDR3 nucleotides: TGTGCCACCAGCAGAGATTTCGGGGGCCAAGAGACCCAGTACTTC. It translates to CATSRDFGGQETQYF.

V is TRBV6-6 and J is TRBJ1-2; D is uncertain. Trimming took off 0 bases at V and 3 bases at J, with 8 bases between the two ends. The germline CDR1 and CDR2 sequences are MNHNY and SVGAGI (reference sequence). The CDR3 has 14 residues. CDR3 sequence (DNA): TGTGCCAGCAGTTACTCGGAGGGCGACTATGGCTACACCTTC. It codes for CASSYSEGDYGYTF.

This chain links TRBV6-2 or TRBV6-3 with TRBJ1-5; D ambiguous. The CDR3 runs 15 residues. Trimming removed 0 bases from V and 4 bases from J, with 10 bases in between. CDR1 MNHEY and CDR2 SVGEGT come from the germline V gene. CDR3 bases: TGTGCCAGCAGTTACTCGGCACTGATTAATCAGCCCCAGCATTTT. It specifies CASSYSALINQPQHF.

The CDR3 loop is CAMAPGGDYGYTF. DNA of the CDR3: TGTGCCATGGCGCCGGGAGGGGACTATGGCTACACCTTC. V usage is TRBV10-3 and J usage is TRBJ1-2, with D possibly TRBD1 on 5 matching bases. The CDR3 runs 13 residues. V lost 9 bases, J lost 3 bases, and 14 bases lay in between. The germline CDR1 and CDR2 sequences are ENHRY and SYGVKD.

The genes are TRBV5-1 and TRBJ2-5; tentative D call: TRBD2 (5 bases). Germline V lookup: CDR1 SGHRS, CDR2 YFSETQ. V shed 1 base and J shed 0 bases, with 7 bases lying between them. CDR3 length: 14 amino acids. CDR3 loop: CASSLRGNQETQYF. The CDR3 DNA is TGCGCCAGCAGCTTGCGGGGTAACCAAGAGACCCAGTACTTC.

This clonotype was seen just once. The junction differs from germline at one of its ends, possibly a read error. The V and J genes are TRBV7-9 and TRBJ2-6, with D perhaps matching TRBD1 (5 bases). The CDR3 is 16 residues long. Germline V gene data show CDR1 as SEHNR and CDR2 as FQNEAQ (reference sequence). The CDR3 loop reads CASSPLVGSGANALTF. CDR3 DNA sequence: TGTGCCAGCAGCCCTCTGGTGGGGTCTGGGGCCAACGCCCTGACTTTC.

The chain links TRBV13 to TRBJ1-1, with TRBD1 identical over 8 bases. The junction had 8 bases not matched to a gene; V was cut back by 5 bases and J by 6 bases. This CDR3 region has 14 residues. Germline V CDR1 and CDR2: PRHDT, FYEKMQ (reference sequence). The CDR3 nucleotides are TGTGCCAGCAGCAATAGACAGGGGCGCGCTGAAGCTTTCTTT. Amino acids: CASSNRQGRAEAFF.

The J gene is TRBJ2-3, the V gene TRBV5-1, with D perhaps matching TRBD1 or TRBD2 (5 bases each). This CDR3 comprises 18 residues. The V gene's germline CDR1 is SGHRS and CDR2 YFSETQ. Trimming cost V 0 bases and J 6 bases, with 23 bases left between them. CDR3 amino acids: CASSLALLTDLTGDTQYF. The CDR3 region has the DNA TGCGCCAGCAGCTTGGCCCTTCTGACAGATTTGACGGGGGATACGCAGTATTTT.

The chain joins TRBV29-1 to TRBJ2-7; TRBD1 matches 9 bases. Germline CDR1 SQVTM, CDR2 ANQGSEA. CDR3 length equals 13 residues. With V trimmed by 7 bases and J by 5 bases, 9 bases remained unmatched. CDR3 protein: CSAEPGQGHEQYF. In nucleotides, the CDR3 is TGCAGCGCCGAGCCGGGACAGGGCCACGAGCAGTACTTC.

The chain recombines TRBV6-6 with TRBJ2-5; unclear D gene. The CDR3 runs 14 residues. Germline assignment: CDR1 MNHNY and CDR2 SVGAGI (reference sequence). V was pared by 6 bases and J by 5 bases, with 16 bases between. CDR3 DNA: TGTGCCAGCAGCCAGGACGCTCCCGGGGAGACCCAGTACTTC. This encodes CASSQDAPGETQYF.